The 3 T cell receptor beta chains listed next were all sequenced from one sample in a study of T cell changes during pregnancy in multiple sclerosis. Measured with immunoSEQ multiplex PCR; TCRdb has only the in-frame clones, and not every one. The data contain 30,000 to 45,000 clones, approximately 90% of them singletons. Sequencing used CD4+ T cells from peripheral blood mononuclear cells, obtained after pregnancy. The receptors stem from a female donor with multiple sclerosis, enrolled in a pregnancy study.

The chain joins TRBV2 to TRBJ1-1; D is possibly TRBD1 (6 bases). CDR3 size: 13 residues. The germline V gene has CDR1 SNHLY and CDR2 FYNNEI. The V gene lost 3 bases and the J gene lost 8 bases, with 13 bases spanning the gap. CDR3 protein: CASSEVRGAEAFF. CDR3 bases: TGTGCCAGCAGTGAGGTTCGGGGGGCCGAAGCTTTCTTT.

Only a few counts were recorded for this clone. The V gene is TRBV30, the J gene TRBJ1-6; D is undetermined. The V gene lost 4 bases and the J gene lost 8 bases, with 12 bases spanning the gap. The CDR3 is 13 residues long. The germline V gene encodes CDR1 GTSNPN and CDR2 SVGIG (reference sequence). The CDR3: CAWTGNRHSPLHF. Here the CDR3 DNA reads TGTGCCTGGACCGGTAATCGTCATTCACCCCTCCACTTT. The entire variable domain, with the rest obtained from reference TRBV30 and TRBJ1-6, is as follows: SQTIHQWPATLVQPVGSPLSLECTVEGTSNPNLYWYRQAAGRGLQLLFYSVGIGQISSEVPQNLSASRPQDRQFILSSKKLLLSDSGFYLCAWTGNRHSPLHFGNGTRLTVT.

V and J are TRBV19 and TRBJ2-1, with TRBD2 identical over 10 bases. Germline-derived CDR1 and CDR2 are LNHDA and SQIVND (reference sequence). J gave up 9 bases and V 7 bases, and 18 bases lay outside the gene matches. CDR3 length: 17 amino acids. The chain's CDR3 is CASKGLAGASRGSEQFF. The CDR3 coding sequence is TGTGCCAGTAAGGGCCTAGCGGGAGCCAGTAGGGGCAGTGAGCAGTTCTTC.